This TCR beta chain was sequenced in a study of shared clonotypes between healthy human individuals. Profiling relied on immunoSEQ multiplex PCR, and the TCRdb table lists in-frame clones only, not all of them. The sample holds some 2 million clones, 90% to 95% seen once. Notes on this clone: What it binds is unknown.

The study, taken as a whole, reports: Across four donors, naive CD4 shared around 5.4%, naive CD8 more than 3%, memory CD4 2.3%, memory CD8 about 0.4%. Clonotype sharing among donors, it was expected, would be affected by sequencing depth.

Germline V gene data show CDR1 as SNHLY and CDR2 as FYNNEI. The V segment lost 6 bases and the J segment 5 bases; nucleotides outside the gene matches: 9. The CDR3 runs 17 residues. The investigators split CD4+ cells into a CD45RA+ naive subset and a CD45RA-negative memory subset. This chain uses TRBV2 with TRBJ1-6, with TRBD1 matching over 11 bases. Sequenced: naive CD4+ T cells sorted from blood. Noted subset: CD45RA+ positively selected. The clonotype comes from a man aged 18 to 30 in good health. The CDR3, as DNA: TGTGCCAGCAGGAGGGGGACAGGGGGATTGGATAATTCACCCCTCCACTTT. Its protein is CASRRGTGGLDNSPLHF.